This TCR beta chain derives from a study of T cell changes during pregnancy in multiple sclerosis. The germline V gene has CDR1 MDHEN and CDR2 SYDVKM. The CDR3 runs to 8 residues. Trimming took off 10 bases at V and 7 bases at J, with 4 bases between the two ends. Here immunoSEQ multiplex PCR was the method, and the copy in TCRdb shows in-frame clones only, minus some. The data hold around 70,000 clones, with roughly 92% observed a single time. The specimen comprised peripheral blood, sampled after pregnancy. V usage is TRBV28 and J usage is TRBJ1-1; D ambiguous. The source of this sequence is a female donor in good health, enrolled as a control in a pregnancy study. DNA of the CDR3: TGTGCCACGGGTGAAGCTTTCTTT. It is translated as CATGEAFF.